Listed below are T cell receptor beta chains from one sample, sequenced in a study of immune characterization of retroperitoneal liposarcoma. MiXCR was run by TCRdb on the PCR reads, yielding one entry per CDR3 protein. The sample comprises roughly 10,000 distinct CDR3 sequences, approximately 22% of which are singletons, and 8.5% to 10% rests with the top ten. Sequenced material: blood. The receptors originated from a female donor with retroperitoneal liposarcoma. Both conserved end residues are part of each CDR3. The order of the fields is clone size, J gene, D gene, V gene, CDR3 DNA, CDR3 protein. D genes are given only for firm matches. For some rows the clone size is stated as once, few or many, or as a class when expanded; others skip it.

NA | TRBJ2-3 | NA | TRBV9 | TGTGCCAGCAGCGTAGGGCAGAAAAGCACAGATACGCAGTATTTT | CASSVGQKSTDTQYF
NA | TRBJ1-2 | NA | TRBV12-3/TRBV12-4 | TGTGCCAGCAGTTCCAGCAACTATGGCTACACCTTC | CASSSSNYGYTF
medium-sized | TRBJ2-7 | NA | TRBV6-1 | TGTGCCAGCGGATCAGGGCCACACAATGAGCAGTACTTC | CASGSGPHNEQYF
NA | TRBJ1-4 | TRBD1 | TRBV10-1 | TGCGCCAGCAGCCCGACAGGGAATGAAAAACTGTTTTTT | CASSPTGNEKLFF
NA | TRBJ2-7 | TRBD1 | TRBV6-1 | TGTGCCAGCAGCGGACAGGGGGCCGTCTACGAGCAGTACTTC | CASSGQGAVYEQYF
few | TRBJ2-6 | NA | TRBV6-6 | TGTGCCAGCAGTAAACAGGGAACCGGGGCCAACGTCCTGACTTTC | CASSKQGTGANVLTF
NA | TRBJ2-7 | TRBD2 | TRBV6-1 | TGTGCCAGCAGTAGTAGCGGGTACGAGCAGTACTTC | CASSSSGYEQYF
many | TRBJ2-1 | NA | TRBV6-5 | TGTGCCAGCAGTTACGGGGGTCGTCAGTTCTTC | CASSYGGRQFF
large | TRBJ2-1 | NA | TRBV12-5 | TGTGCTAGTGGTTCCCAGGTTCTTGAGCAGTTCTTC | CASGSQVLEQFF
large | TRBJ2-3 | NA | TRBV6-1 | TGTGCCAGCAGGGACAGTAGCACAGATACGCAGTATTTT | CASRDSSTDTQYF
medium-sized | TRBJ2-1 | NA | TRBV6-1 | TGTGCCAGCAGTAGAACAGGGTCCAGCTCCTACAATGAGCAGTTCTTC | CASSRTGSSSYNEQFF
few | TRBJ2-7 | TRBD2 | TRBV7-2 | TGTGCCAGCAGCTTGACTAGCGGGAGTTACAATGAGCAGTACTTC | CASSLTSGSYNEQYF
NA | TRBJ2-3 | TRBD2 | TRBV6-5 | TGTGCCAGCAGTTCCCTAGCGGGAGGATACTTTAATACGCAGTATTTT | CASSSLAGGYFNTQYF